The 26 T cell receptor beta chains below all came from one sample that was sequenced in a study of somatic mutations in cytotoxic T cells in rheumatoid arthritis. The assay was immunoSEQ multiplex PCR, and TCRdb's table has in-frame clones only and misses some. In the table there are under 20,000 clones, about 86% of which are singletons. Input material: CD8+ T cells sorted from blood. The receptor set was obtained from a man between 40 and 49 years old in good health.

The chain recombines TRBV27 with TRBJ1-1, with D possibly TRBD1 on 5 matching bases. With 6 bases removed from V and 6 bases from J, the gap between germline ends came to 14 bases. Germline loops: CDR1 MNHEY, CDR2 SMNVEV (reference sequence). The CDR3 totals 13 residues. The CDR3 region is CASRVDGGPEAFF. The CDR3 DNA is TGTGCCAGCAGGGTGGACGGGGGACCTGAAGCTTTCTTT.

The rearrangement links TRBV5-5 to TRBJ1-5; TRBD1 might be the D (5 bases). There are 15 residues in the CDR3. Per the germline V gene, CDR1 is SGHKS and CDR2 is YYEKEE (reference sequence). V was shortened by 3 bases and J by 3 bases, with 13 bases between the two germline ends. The CDR3 sequence is CASSSRDRNNQPQHF. The DNA for the CDR3 is TGTGCCAGCAGCTCCCGGGACCGGAACAATCAGCCCCAGCATTTT.

The genes are TRBV7-2 and TRBJ1-1, with D unclear. The CDR3 length is 12 residues. Germline V CDR1 and CDR2: SGHTA, FQGNSA. Trimming cost V 2 bases and J 5 bases, with 6 bases left between them. CDR3 region: CASSLLRTEAFF. CDR3 coding DNA: TGTGCCAGCAGCTTATTAAGGACTGAAGCTTTCTTT.

This chain links TRBV13 with TRBJ2-3; no reliable D call. The V and J ends lost 1 base and 8 bases respectively, with 7 bases between them. Germline-derived CDR1 and CDR2 are PRHDT and FYEKMQ (reference sequence). The length of the CDR3 is 12 residues. This CDR3 reads CASSLAEFTQYF. CDR3 bases: TGTGCCAGCAGCTTAGCGGAGTTTACGCAGTATTTT.

The genes are TRBV7-3 and TRBJ1-2; D may be TRBD1 (5 bases). The CDR3 covers 17 residues. Trimming shortened V by 5 bases and J by 5 bases, and 24 bases separated the two germline ends. Germline V CDR1 and CDR2: SGHTA, FQGTGA. The CDR3 loop reads CASSNSPGGEGPYGYTF. The CDR3 DNA reads as TGTGCCAGCAGCAACTCCCCGGGGGGGGAAGGACCTTATGGCTACACCTTC.

This chain connects TRBV28 to TRBJ2-7; no clear D gene. Germline CDR1 MDHEN, CDR2 SYDVKM. V gave up 7 bases and J gave up 6 bases, with 25 bases separating them. The CDR3 extends over 16 amino acids. The CDR3 region has the DNA TGTGCCAGCATAGGCCGTTTGGGCAGCTCACCCGGCGAGCAGTACTTC. Its translation: CASIGRLGSSPGEQYF.

This chain joins TRBV5-6 and TRBJ2-5; no clear D gene. TRBJ2-7 matches the DNA end more closely, so the J call is doubtful. From germline, CDR1 is SGHDT and CDR2 YYEEEE. This CDR3 has 13 residues. CDR3 sequence reads: CASSLERAYEQYF. For the CDR3, the DNA is TGTGCCAGCAGCTTGGAAAGGGCCTACGAGCAGTACTTC.

This chain joins TRBV6-5 and TRBJ2-7; tentatively, D is TRBD1 (5 bases). Trimming removed 2 bases at V and 2 bases at J, with 16 bases between. The germline V gene encodes CDR1 MNHEY and CDR2 SVGAGI. The CDR3 runs 16 residues. Written as DNA, the CDR3 is TGTGCCAGCAGTTACAGTGCAGGACAACAAACCTACGAGCAGTACTTC. As protein: CASSYSAGQQTYEQYF.

The rearrangement joins TRBV27 to TRBJ1-5; D unclear. V lost 0 bases and J lost 4, with 4 bases in between. CDR3 length: 13 residues. Per the germline V gene, CDR1 is MNHEY and CDR2 is SMNVEV (reference sequence). The CDR3 spells CASSLSRNQPQHF. The DNA of the CDR3 is TGTGCCAGCAGTTTATCACGGAATCAGCCCCAGCATTTT.

The chain combines TRBV9 with TRBJ2-1, with 8 bases that match TRBD2. Germline-derived CDR1 and CDR2 are SGDLS and YYNGEE. V dropped 5 bases and J dropped 10; count of bases not matched to a gene: 11. This CDR3 spans 14 amino acids. The CDR3 sequence is CASSPGLGVREQFF. CDR3 bases: TGTGCCAGCAGTCCGGGACTAGGGGTTAGGGAGCAGTTCTTC.

V is TRBV6-4 and J is TRBJ2-1, with unresolved D. Germline CDR1 and CDR2: MRHNA and SNTAGT. Trimming cost V 4 bases and J 4 bases, with 8 bases left between them. This CDR3 spans 13 amino acids. CDR3 in amino acids: CASSADQYNEQFF. The CDR3, as DNA: TGTGCCAGCAGTGCCGACCAGTACAATGAGCAGTTCTTC.

V gene TRBV5-6 combines with J gene TRBJ2-7; TRBD1 matches at 10 bases. With V trimmed by 2 bases and J by 4 bases, 6 bases remained unmatched. This CDR3 contains 15 residues. Per the germline V gene, CDR1 is SGHDT and CDR2 is YYEEEE. The CDR3 here is CASSLLGQGLYEQYF. The DNA for the CDR3 is TGTGCCAGCAGCTTATTGGGACAGGGGTTGTACGAGCAGTACTTC.

This chain connects TRBV19 to TRBJ1-2; D not resolved. The germline V gene encodes CDR1 LNHDA and CDR2 SQIVND (reference sequence). CDR3 length: 14 residues. V gave up 4 bases and J gave up 6 bases, with 15 bases separating them. CDR3 in DNA: TGTGCCAGTAGTACCCCCCCAGCCTTCCATGGCTACACCTTC. Translated: CASSTPPAFHGYTF.

The chain couples TRBV2 to TRBJ1-5, with no clear D. Germline lookup yields CDR1 SNHLY and CDR2 FYNNEI. The CDR3 is made up of 13 amino acids. V dropped 5 bases and J dropped 4 bases, with 9 bases sitting between them. The DNA for the CDR3 is TGTGCCAGCAGTCAAAACCCGAATCAGCCCCAGCATTTT. Protein sequence: CASSQNPNQPQHF.

This clone appeared once. The gene calls are TRBV27 and TRBJ2-2; D perhaps matches TRBD1 (6 bases). This CDR3 region has 15 residues. Trimming shortened V by 7 bases and J by 4 bases, and 16 bases separated the two germline ends. CDR1 MNHEY and CDR2 SMNVEV come from the germline V gene (reference sequence). The CDR3 sequence: CASTTKDRTTGELFF. The CDR3 DNA reads as TGTGCCAGCACCACTAAGGACAGAACCACCGGGGAGCTGTTTTTT.

The rearrangement uses TRBV5-6 and TRBJ1-5, with a tentative D call TRBD1 (5 bases). The V end was cut by 0 bases, the J end by 4 bases, with 11 bases between. This CDR3 is built from 15 residues. Germline CDR1 is SGHDT and CDR2 is YYEEEE. The CDR3 protein is CASSLEQELNQPQHF. The CDR3 nucleotides are TGTGCCAGCAGCTTGGAACAGGAATTAAATCAGCCCCAGCATTTT.

The chain couples TRBV5-6 to TRBJ2-5; D possibly corresponds to TRBD2 (5 bases). The tail of the sequence fits TRBJ2-7 better, so the J call may be wrong. Germline values: CDR1 SGHDT, CDR2 YYEEEE. This CDR3 spans 13 amino acids. The CDR3, as DNA: TGTGCCAGCGAGCTTGGCTCGGGGTACGAGCAGTACTTC. Amino acids: CASELGSGYEQYF.

This rearrangement joins TRBV27 to TRBJ2-1, with 10 bases lining up with TRBD2. With V trimmed by 3 bases and J by 6 bases, 5 bases remained unmatched. Germline CDR1 MNHEY, CDR2 SMNVEV (reference sequence). The length of the CDR3 is 15 residues. CDR3 in DNA: TGTGCCAGCAGTTTCGAGACTAGCGGGTTCAATGAGCAGTTCTTC. Translating it yields CASSFETSGFNEQFF.

The CDR3 DNA reads as TGTGCCAGCAGCCCAGACAGGGTTGGCGAGCAGTACTTC. Translating it yields CASSPDRVGEQYF. This chain links TRBV14 with TRBJ2-7; TRBD1 aligns across 7 bases. With 4 bases clipped from V and 6 bases from J, the junction kept 6 bases outside the gene matches. There are 13 residues in the CDR3. CDR1 is SGHDN, CDR2 FVKESK, per germline.

This chain links TRBV4-1 with TRBJ1-1; the D gene is possibly TRBD1 (5 bases). The germline V gene has CDR1 MGHRA and CDR2 YSYEKL. CDR3 length: 15 residues. Trimming took off 4 bases at V and 4 bases at J, with 16 bases between the two ends. As DNA, the CDR3 is TGCGCCAGCAGCCTTCAGGGAGGGCTAGGCACTGAAGCTTTCTTT. Its translation: CASSLQGGLGTEAFF.

The V and J genes are TRBV4-3 and TRBJ2-6; possibly TRBD1 or TRBD2 for D (5 bases each). Germline assignment: CDR1 LGHNA and CDR2 YSLEER. The CDR3 consists of 18 residues. Trimming stripped 3 bases from V and 2 bases from J, with 17 bases between. The CDR3 region is CASSQAPGRTPGANVLTF. DNA for the CDR3: TGCGCCAGCAGCCAGGCTCCGGGACGGACCCCTGGGGCCAACGTCCTGACTTTC.

The chain has TRBV27 and TRBJ1-4; no reliable D call. Germline assignment: CDR1 MNHEY and CDR2 SMNVEV (reference sequence). This CDR3 spans 17 amino acids. The ends were cut back, 4 bases at V and 0 bases at J, with 15 bases in the middle. Here the CDR3 reads CASSSGPGDATNEKLFF. CDR3 in DNA: TGTGCCAGCAGTTCCGGACCGGGCGATGCAACTAATGAAAAACTGTTTTTT.

The chain uses TRBV7-6 and TRBJ2-6; D remains unclear. Trimming stripped 8 bases from V and 4 bases from J, with 6 bases between. CDR3 length: 12 amino acids. Germline assignment: CDR1 SGHVS and CDR2 FNYEAQ. Here the CDR3 DNA reads TGTGCCAGCGCTGCCGGGGCCAACGTCCTGACTTTC. Amino acid sequence: CASAAGANVLTF.

This clone was seen a single time. The chain employs TRBV11-2 and TRBJ2-7, with 7 bases aligning to TRBD1. J was trimmed by 1 base and V by 7 bases; bases with no gene match: 4. There are 13 residues in the CDR3. Germline assignment: CDR1 SGHAT and CDR2 FQNNGV. CDR3 sequence: CASTVDRSYEQYF. Here the CDR3 DNA reads TGTGCCAGCACCGTGGACAGGTCCTACGAGCAGTACTTC. Filled out from reference TRBV11-2 and TRBJ2-7, the complete variable domain reads EAGVAQSPRYKIIEKRQSVAFWCNPISGHATLYWYQQILGQGPKLLIQFQNNGVVDDSQLPKDRFSAERLKGVDSTLKIQPAKLEDSAVYLCASTVDRSYEQYFGPGTRLTVT.

This chain connects TRBV28 to TRBJ2-7; 14 positions match TRBD2. Germline values: CDR1 MDHEN, CDR2 SYDVKM. The CDR3 has 14 amino acids. V trimming: 6 bases; J trimming: 6 bases; junction bases outside the gene matches: 4. The CDR3 loop is CASRPGLAGGEQYF. The CDR3 DNA is TGTGCCAGCAGACCCGGACTAGCGGGAGGCGAGCAGTACTTC.

The chain has TRBV11-2 and TRBJ1-1, with D possibly TRBD1 on 5 matching bases. The CDR3 length is 13 residues. Looked up from germline, CDR1 is SGHAT and CDR2 is FQNNGV. Trimming took 5 bases from V and 5 from J, leaving 12 bases between them. The CDR3 protein is CASSIGVGTEAFF. Written as DNA, the CDR3 is TGTGCCAGCAGCATAGGGGTGGGAACTGAAGCTTTCTTT.